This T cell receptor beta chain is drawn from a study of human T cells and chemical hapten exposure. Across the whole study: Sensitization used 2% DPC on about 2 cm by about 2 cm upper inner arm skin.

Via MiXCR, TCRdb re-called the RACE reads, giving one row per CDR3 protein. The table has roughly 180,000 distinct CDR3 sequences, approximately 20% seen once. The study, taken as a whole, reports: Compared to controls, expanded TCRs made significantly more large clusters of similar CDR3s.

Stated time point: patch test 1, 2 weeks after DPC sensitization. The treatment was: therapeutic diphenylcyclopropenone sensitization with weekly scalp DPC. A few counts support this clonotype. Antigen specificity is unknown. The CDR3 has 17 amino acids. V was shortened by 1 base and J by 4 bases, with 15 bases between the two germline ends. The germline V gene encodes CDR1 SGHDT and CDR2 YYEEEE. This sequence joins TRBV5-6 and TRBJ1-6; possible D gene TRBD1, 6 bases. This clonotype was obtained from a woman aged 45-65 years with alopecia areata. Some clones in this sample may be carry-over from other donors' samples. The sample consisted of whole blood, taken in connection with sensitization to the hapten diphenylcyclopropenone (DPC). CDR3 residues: CASSLTLKGGYNSPLHF. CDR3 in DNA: TGTGCCAGCAGCTTGACCCTTAAAGGGGGATATAATTCACCCCTCCACTTT. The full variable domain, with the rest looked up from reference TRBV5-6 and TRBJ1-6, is DAGVTQSPTHLIKTRGQQVTLRCSPKSGHDTVSWYQQALGQGPQFIFQYYEEEERQRGNFPDRFSGHQFPNYSSELNVNALLLGDSALYLCASSLTLKGGYNSPLHFGNGTRLTVT.